This is a list of T cell receptor beta chains from one sample in a study of cytomegalovirus exposure and HLA in healthy donors. Produced via immunoSEQ multiplex PCR; TCRdb's table is partial and in-frame only. The sample includes about 44,000 clones, roughly 87% of them seen just once. The sequenced sample consisted of PBMCs. These receptors were obtained from a woman aged 40 to 50 in good health and CMV-seropositive. CDR3s include the opening cysteine and the closing phenylalanine or tryptophan. A D gene is named only where the DNA matches it firmly. Clone size is stated in some rows and not others, as once, few, many or a class when expanded.

DNA	CDR3	size	J	D	V
TGTGCCAGCAGCACCAACTACTACAATGAGCAGTTCTTC	CASSTNYYNEQFF	NA	TRBJ2-1	NA	TRBV5-4
TGTGCCAGCAGCTTAGTCCCGGAGACCCAGTACTTC	CASSLVPETQYF	NA	TRBJ2-5	NA	TRBV7-6
TGTGCCAGCAGCTTGCGGGACAGATGGGCTTTCTTT	CASSLRDRWAFF	once	TRBJ1-1	TRBD1	TRBV5-6
TGCGCCAGCAGCAGGCGGGGGCCACAAGGTGAAAAACTGTTTTTT	CASSRRGPQGEKLFF	NA	TRBJ1-4	NA	TRBV5-1
TGTGCCAGCAGCGTAAGCGGGAGTGATAACTACGAGCAGTACTTC	CASSVSGSDNYEQYF	NA	TRBJ2-7	TRBD2	TRBV9
TGTGCCTGGAGTGAGGAGAAACTGTTTTTT	CAWSEEKLFF	NA	TRBJ1-4	NA	TRBV30
TGTGCCTGGAGTGTAGGAGGAATGAGCACCGGGGAGCTGTTTTTT	CAWSVGGMSTGELFF	NA	TRBJ2-2	NA	TRBV30
TGCACCAGCAGCCAAGGCCTATTTAACTATGGCTACACCTTC	CTSSQGLFNYGYTF	NA	TRBJ1-2	NA	TRBV1
TGCGCCAGCAGCTGGTTACAAGTGAACACTGAAGCTTTCTTT	CASSWLQVNTEAFF	NA	TRBJ1-1	NA	TRBV5-1
TGTGCCAGCAGTGAACTGGCGGGAGGAGGGACCGGGGAGCTGTTTTTT	CASSELAGGGTGELFF	NA	TRBJ2-2	TRBD2	TRBV6-1
TGTGCCAGCAGCTTACTTGGTTCAAGTGTTGCGGAGACCCAGTACTTC	CASSLLGSSVAETQYF	NA	TRBJ2-5	NA	TRBV7-8
TGTGCCAGCAGTTACTCGCGGGGACAGGGGAATGAGCAGTTCTTC	CASSYSRGQGNEQFF	NA	TRBJ2-1	TRBD1	TRBV6-5
TGTGCCAGCAGTGACCGGTTTTACGAGCAGTACTTC	CASSDRFYEQYF	NA	TRBJ2-7	NA	TRBV25-1
TGTGCCAGCAATCGAGCAGCGGGAGGGGGCTACGAGCAGTACTTC	CASNRAAGGGYEQYF	NA	TRBJ2-7	TRBD2	TRBV6-5
TGCGCCAGCAGCTTGTATCCGGACAGCAATGAAAAACTGTTTTTT	CASSLYPDSNEKLFF	NA	TRBJ1-4	NA	TRBV5-1
TGTGCCAGCAGCACCTATGAGACAGACACTGAAGCTTTCTTT	CASSTYETDTEAFF	NA	TRBJ1-1	NA	TRBV21-1
TGTGCCAGCAGCGTAGTGGGAGGCCACGAGCAGTACTTC	CASSVVGGHEQYF	NA	TRBJ2-7	NA	TRBV9
TGTGCCAGCAGCTGGGGGGGGACTAGAATTGAGACCCAGTACTTC	CASSWGGTRIETQYF	NA	TRBJ2-5	TRBD2	TRBV28
TGTGCCAGCAGTTTAGCGATCCTCTATGGCTACACCTTC	CASSLAILYGYTF	NA	TRBJ1-2	NA	TRBV28
TGTGCCAGCAGCCCCTCACAGGGTGGGGAGCAGTACTTC	CASSPSQGGEQYF	NA	TRBJ2-5	NA	TRBV14
TGTGCCAGCAGATGGACAGGGAGTGAGGATTCACCCCTCCACTTT	CASRWTGSEDSPLHF	NA	TRBJ1-6	NA	TRBV21-1
TGTGCCAGCAGCCCTCACAATGAGCAGTTCTTC	CASSPHNEQFF	NA	TRBJ2-1	NA	TRBV7-9
TGTGCCAGCAGTTCCGGGACAGGGAGTGTTCAGCCCCAGCATTTT	CASSSGTGSVQPQHF	once	TRBJ1-5	TRBD1	TRBV11-2
TGTGCCAGCAGCTTGTTTAGCTCCTACGAGCAGTACTTC	CASSLFSSYEQYF	NA	TRBJ2-7	NA	TRBV5-6
TGTGCCAGCAGGAGGAGGGAACAGAATTCTGGAAACACCATATATTTT	CASRRREQNSGNTIYF	NA	TRBJ1-3	NA	TRBV28
TGTGCCAGCAGCCCCACGGGACAGAACCTTTACGAGCAGTACTTC	CASSPTGQNLYEQYF	few	TRBJ2-7	TRBD1	TRBV7-2
TGTGCCAGCAGCCAAGATAACAGGTGGGACAATGAGCAGTTCTTC	CASSQDNRWDNEQFF	NA	TRBJ2-1	NA	TRBV14
TGTGCCAGCAGCCCAGAATGGTGGGGGGCTGGAAACACCATATATTTT	CASSPEWWGAGNTIYF	NA	TRBJ1-3	NA	TRBV9
TGTGCCAGCAGCCAAGGGAGTTTCACCAGCATGAACACTGAAGCTTTCTTT	CASSQGSFTSMNTEAFF	NA	TRBJ1-1	NA	TRBV4-2
TGTGCCAGCAGTTCTAGCGGGAGGGTCTACGAGCAGTACTTC	CASSSSGRVYEQYF	NA	TRBJ2-7	TRBD2	TRBV27
TGCAGCGTTGGGAGCCACGAGCAGTACTTC	CSVGSHEQYF	NA	TRBJ2-7	NA	TRBV29-1
TGTGCCAGTAGTATCGGAGGGGCTGAAAAACTGTTTTTT	CASSIGGAEKLFF	NA	TRBJ1-4	NA	TRBV19
TGTGCCAGCTCACCAACTAGGACAGATACGCAGTATTTT	CASSPTRTDTQYF	NA	TRBJ2-3	NA	TRBV18
TGTGCCAGCACCAGACAGTATCGCTCAGCCTTC	CASTRQYRSAF	NA	TRBJ1-2	NA	TRBV5-5